These 13 T cell receptor beta chains came from one sample sequenced in a study of shared T cell receptors in the human thymus (dated by TCRdb to the early 2020s). The library was prepared using the immunoSEQ multiplex PCR assay. TCRdb's version of the immuneACCESS table is confined to in-frame rearrangements and falls short of the full clone set. An unresolved V gene accounts for under half of the shortfall where checked; the remainder is of unknown origin. Counted in this sample were roughly 500,000 clones; more than 75% of them appeared once. The ten largest clones take up approximately 0.013% of the sample. This same sample was also taken into another study, of human thymus T cells.

Material: thymocytes. The receptors originated from a boy under two years old with a congenital heart defect. Donor details come from another sample of the same person, matched by shared clones.

The chain has TRBV6-5 and TRBJ1-2; the D is unclear. The CDR3 covers 15 residues. Deletions cut 0 bases from V and 4 bases from J, with 12 bases between. Germline V gene data show CDR1 as MNHEY and CDR2 as SVGAGI. CDR3 sequence reads: CASSYSGTGFYGYTF. CDR3 nucleotides: TGTGCCAGCAGTTACTCCGGAACGGGGTTCTATGGCTACACCTTC.

In its sample, this clone was seen a few times. This sequence joins TRBV28 and TRBJ1-5, with D possibly matching TRBD1 (5 bases). V was trimmed by 5 bases and J by 1 base, leaving 15 bases between them. CDR1 is MDHEN, CDR2 SYDVKM, per germline. The CDR3 extends over 16 amino acids. The CDR3 DNA reads TGTGCCAGCAGTCCCCCCTGGGGGAGGAGCAATCAGCCCCAGCATTTT. It specifies CASSPPWGRSNQPQHF.

The V gene is TRBV27, the J gene TRBJ1-1, with D possibly matching TRBD1 (6 bases). V was cut by 2 bases and J by 11 bases, with 15 bases left in between. The germline V gene encodes CDR1 MNHEY and CDR2 SMNVEV (reference sequence). The CDR3 runs to 13 residues. CDR3 DNA sequence: TGTGCCAGCAGTTTACCCTCCCGACAGGAGGCTTTCTTT. It yields the protein CASSLPSRQEAFF.

There are a few counts of this clone. The chain recombines TRBV19 with TRBJ1-3, with D unresolved. Germline CDR1 is LNHDA and CDR2 is SQIVND (reference sequence). This CDR3 is built from 16 residues. V lost 7 bases and J 1 base, leaving 17 bases between the germline ends. This CDR3 is CASTPLIWTSGNTIYF. DNA of the CDR3: TGTGCCAGTACCCCTCTCATATGGACTTCTGGAAACACCATATATTTT.

The count of this clone is one. The V gene is TRBV30, the J gene TRBJ2-1; D is perhaps TRBD2 (5 bases). The germline CDR1 and CDR2 sequences are GTSNPN and SVGIG (reference sequence). Trimming pared 0 bases from V and 5 bases from J, leaving 17 bases between. This CDR3 has 16 amino acids. The DNA for the CDR3 is TGTGCCTGGAGTGTAGGAGCCAAGCGGTCCGACAATGAGCAGTTCTTC. Translated, it gives CAWSVGAKRSDNEQFF.

This clone came up once. This chain joins TRBV10-2 and TRBJ2-7; 11 positions agree with TRBD2. V lost 8 bases to trimming and J lost 0 bases; unmatched junction nucleotides: 15. Germline V gene data show CDR1 as WSHSY and CDR2 as SAAADI. The CDR3 is made up of 18 amino acids. CDR3 DNA sequence: TGCGCCAGCGGCCGGTCAACAGGTACTAGCGGGAGCTCCTACGAGCAGTACTTC. Protein sequence: CASGRSTGTSGSSYEQYF.

The rearrangement links TRBV4-3 to TRBJ2-5; D remains unclear. Germline CDR1 is LGHNA and CDR2 is YSLEER. Between the trimmed V and J ends, which lost 1 base and 3 bases, there was a span of 12 bases. The CDR3 covers 15 residues. The CDR3 nucleotides are TGCGCCAGCAGCCAAGCGAGGAGACCTGAAGAGACCCAGTACTTC. Translated: CASSQARRPEETQYF.

The V call is TRBV27, the J call TRBJ2-4; 11 bases fit TRBD2. V lost 5 bases, J lost 0 bases, and 9 bases stayed unmatched. Germline CDR1 and CDR2: MNHEY and SMNVEV (reference sequence). The CDR3 runs to 18 residues. The CDR3 bases are TGTGCCAGCAGTCAACTAGCGGGAGAAGTGGGAGCCAAAAACATTCAGTACTTC. Residues: CASSQLAGEVGAKNIQYF.

A remark on this clone: Other DNA sequences within the sample encode an identical CDR3. The rearrangement joins TRBV9 to TRBJ2-5; tentative D call: TRBD2 (5 bases). Per the germline V gene, CDR1 is SGDLS and CDR2 is YYNGEE. The ends were cut back, 3 bases at V and 2 bases at J, with 17 bases in the middle. The CDR3 is made up of 16 amino acids. The CDR3 here is CASSAPPAGGQETQYF. As DNA, the CDR3 is TGTGCCAGCAGCGCACCCCCCGCGGGCGGACAAGAGACCCAGTACTTC.

This clone was observed a few times. The chain carries TRBV5-6 and TRBJ2-7; weak D call: TRBD1 (6 bases). V was pared by 2 bases and J by 2 bases, with 23 bases between. The CDR3 consists of 18 residues. Germline CDR1 is SGHDT and CDR2 is YYEEEE. The CDR3 spells CASSFKNPMDRETYEQYF. CDR3 nucleotides: TGTGCCAGCAGCTTTAAGAACCCTATGGACAGAGAGACCTACGAGCAGTACTTC. Filled out from reference TRBV5-6 and TRBJ2-7, the complete variable domain reads DAGVTQSPTHLIKTRGQQVTLRCSPKSGHDTVSWYQQALGQGPQFIFQYYEEEERQRGNFPDRFSGHQFPNYSSELNVNALLLGDSALYLCASSFKNPMDRETYEQYFGPGTRLTVT.

This clone was seen just once. The rearrangement joins TRBV4-2 to TRBJ2-1; TRBD2 might be the D (5 bases). Trimming stripped 7 bases from V and 6 bases from J, with 10 bases between. CDR1 is LGHNA and CDR2 is YNFKEQ in the germline V gene. The length of the CDR3 is 12 residues. CDR3 amino acids: CASNGSANEQFF. In nucleotides, the CDR3 is TGTGCCAGCAATGGGAGCGCCAATGAGCAGTTCTTC.

Worth noting for this clone: Other DNA sequences in the sample encode the same CDR3. V and J are TRBV19 and TRBJ2-5; 14 nucleotides agree with TRBD2. J lost 5 bases, V lost 5 bases, and 4 bases had no gene match. CDR3 length equals 15 residues. CDR1 LNHDA and CDR2 SQIVND come from the germline V gene (reference sequence). The CDR3 DNA reads as TGTGCCAGTAGTCCCGGACTAGCGGGAGGTGAGACCCAGTACTTC. Residues: CASSPGLAGGETQYF.

The rearrangement uses TRBV28 and TRBJ2-5; a possible D gene is TRBD1 (6 bases). Per the germline V gene, CDR1 is MDHEN and CDR2 is SYDVKM. V lost 7 bases and J 3 bases, leaving 9 bases between the germline ends. This CDR3 region has 12 residues. The CDR3 spells CASNQGKETQYF. The DNA for the CDR3 is TGTGCCAGCAATCAGGGGAAAGAGACCCAGTACTTC.